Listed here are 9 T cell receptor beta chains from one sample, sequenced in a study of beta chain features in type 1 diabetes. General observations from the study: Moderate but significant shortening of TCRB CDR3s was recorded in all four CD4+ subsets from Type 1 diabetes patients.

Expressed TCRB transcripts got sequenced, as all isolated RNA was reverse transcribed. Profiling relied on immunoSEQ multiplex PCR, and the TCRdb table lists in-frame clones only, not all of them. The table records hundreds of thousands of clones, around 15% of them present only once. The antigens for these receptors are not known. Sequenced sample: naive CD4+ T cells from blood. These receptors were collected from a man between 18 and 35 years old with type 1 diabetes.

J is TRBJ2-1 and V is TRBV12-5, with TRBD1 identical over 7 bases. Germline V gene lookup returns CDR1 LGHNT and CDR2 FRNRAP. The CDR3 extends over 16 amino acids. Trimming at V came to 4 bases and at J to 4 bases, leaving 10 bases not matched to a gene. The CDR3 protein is CASGSPGQTLYNEQFF. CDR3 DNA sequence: TGTGCTAGTGGTTCTCCGGGACAGACGCTTTACAATGAGCAGTTCTTC.

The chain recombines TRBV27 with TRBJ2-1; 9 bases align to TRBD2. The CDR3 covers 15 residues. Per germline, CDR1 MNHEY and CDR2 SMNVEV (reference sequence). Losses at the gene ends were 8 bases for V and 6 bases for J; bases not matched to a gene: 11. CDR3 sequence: CASGTPGLAPNEQFF. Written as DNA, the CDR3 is TGTGCCAGCGGAACCCCGGGACTAGCCCCCAATGAGCAGTTCTTC.

In DNA form, the CDR3 reads TGTGCCAGCTCACTCAGCGGGACCGTGTACGAGCAGTACTTC. As protein: CASSLSGTVYEQYF. This chain uses TRBV18 with TRBJ2-7; 7 bases agree with TRBD2. Germline V gene sequence: CDR1 KGHSH, CDR2 LQKENI. CDR3 length: 14 amino acids. The trim removed 4 bases at V and 4 bases at J, leaving 7 bases unmatched.

The CDR3 coding sequence is TGTGCCAGCAGCGTAGCGGAGTCGGCTTCTTATGAGCAGTTCTTC. Protein product: CASSVAESASYEQFF. V gene TRBV9 combines with J gene TRBJ2-1; D gene ambiguous. CDR1 and CDR2 from the germline V gene are SGDLS and YYNGEE. Trimming removed 0 bases from V and 8 bases from J, with 15 bases in between. The CDR3 sequence is 15 residues long.

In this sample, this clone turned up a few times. CDR3 sequence reads: CASSLLGGTYNEQFF. CDR3 coding DNA: TGTGCCAGCAGCTTACTGGGCGGGACCTACAATGAGCAGTTCTTC. The V call is TRBV7-3, the J call TRBJ2-1; TRBD2 might be the D (6 bases). Trimming pared 2 bases from V and 2 bases from J, leaving 10 bases between. The CDR3 runs to 15 residues. Germline CDR1 reads SGHTA; CDR2 reads FQGTGA.

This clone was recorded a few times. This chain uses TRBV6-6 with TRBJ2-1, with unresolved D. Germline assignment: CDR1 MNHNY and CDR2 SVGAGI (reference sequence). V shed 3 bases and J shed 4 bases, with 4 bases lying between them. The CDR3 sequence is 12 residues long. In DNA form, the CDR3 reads TGTGCCAGCAGTTATGGATACAATGAGCAGTTCTTC. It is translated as CASSYGYNEQFF.

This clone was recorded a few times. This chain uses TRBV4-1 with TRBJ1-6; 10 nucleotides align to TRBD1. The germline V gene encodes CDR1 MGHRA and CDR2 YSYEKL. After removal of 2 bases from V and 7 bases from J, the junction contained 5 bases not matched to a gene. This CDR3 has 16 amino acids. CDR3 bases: TGCGCCAGCAGCCAACCGGGACAGGGGCCGAATTCACCCCTCCACTTT. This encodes CASSQPGQGPNSPLHF.

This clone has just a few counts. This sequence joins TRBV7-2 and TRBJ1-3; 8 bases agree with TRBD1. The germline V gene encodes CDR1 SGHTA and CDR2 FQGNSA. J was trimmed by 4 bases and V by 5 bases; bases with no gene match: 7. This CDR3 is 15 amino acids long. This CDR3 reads CASSVGQGWGNTIYF. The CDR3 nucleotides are TGTGCCAGCAGCGTAGGACAGGGTTGGGGAAACACCATATATTTT.

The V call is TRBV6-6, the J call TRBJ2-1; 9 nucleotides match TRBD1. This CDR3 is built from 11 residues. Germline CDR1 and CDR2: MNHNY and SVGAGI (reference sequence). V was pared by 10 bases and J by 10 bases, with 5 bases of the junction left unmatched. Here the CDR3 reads CATGQGNEQFF. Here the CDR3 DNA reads TGTGCCACCGGACAGGGGAACGAGCAGTTCTTC.